This TCR beta chain was profiled in a study of blood T cell repertoires in COVID-19. Study at large: Samples representing acute and convalescent COVID-19 were sourced from the United States, Italy and Spain. The analysed material was cDNA or gDNA that came from T cells, B-cell-depleted T cells, or PBMCs.

Produced via immunoSEQ multiplex PCR; TCRdb's table is partial and in-frame only. The table includes about 24,000 clones, 75% to 90% detected once. Germline CDR1 LGHDT, CDR2 YNNKEL (reference sequence). The CDR3 runs 17 residues. Trimming at V came to 1 base and at J to 2 bases, leaving 5 bases not matched to a gene. The sequenced material came from peripheral blood. The chain carries TRBV3-1 (or the pseudogene TRBV3-2) and TRBJ2-3; 11 positions agree with TRBD2. The sequence derives from a human donor in a cohort sampled during active COVID-19. The CDR3 sequence: CASSQVPSGGFTDTQYF. In DNA form, the CDR3 reads TGTGCCAGCAGCCAAGTTCCTAGCGGGGGGTTCACAGATACGCAGTATTTT.